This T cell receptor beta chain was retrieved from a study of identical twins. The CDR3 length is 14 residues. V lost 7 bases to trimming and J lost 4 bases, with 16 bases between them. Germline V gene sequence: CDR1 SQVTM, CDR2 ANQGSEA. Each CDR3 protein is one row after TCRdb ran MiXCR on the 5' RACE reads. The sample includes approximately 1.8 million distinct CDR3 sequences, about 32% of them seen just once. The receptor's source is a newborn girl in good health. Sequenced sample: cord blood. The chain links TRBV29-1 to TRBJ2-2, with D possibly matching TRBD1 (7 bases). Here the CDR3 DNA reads TGCAGCGCAAGACCAGGGGGAGGCACCGGGGAGCTGTTTTTT. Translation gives CSARPGGGTGELFF.